This TCR beta chain originates from a study of human T cells and chemical hapten exposure. Study in general: On the upper back, patch tests were applied with 0.01% DPC and read at 6 days.

V was clipped by 2 bases and J by 0 bases, with 11 bases between them. Germline loops: CDR1 LGHDT, CDR2 YNNKEL (reference sequence). This CDR3 is built from 15 residues. Time point given: patch test 1, 2 weeks after DPC sensitization. Treatment of the sample: therapeutic diphenylcyclopropenone sensitization with weekly scalp DPC. Blood collection happened ahead of applying each patch test. This clonotype was found a few times. TCRdb re-called the RACE reads through MiXCR, storing one row per CDR3 protein. The repertoire holds about 69,000 distinct CDR3 sequences, with more than 30% as singletons. This specimen was whole blood, taken in connection with sensitization to the hapten diphenylcyclopropenone (DPC). The gene calls are TRBV3-1 and TRBJ2-7; possible D gene TRBD2, 6 bases. The receptor comes from a man between 35 and 55 years old with alopecia areata. Some clones in this sample may be carry-over from other donors' samples. CDR3 DNA: TGTGCCAGCAGCCAATTTTCGGGGGACTCCTACGAGCAGTACTTC. Protein: CASSQFSGDSYEQYF.